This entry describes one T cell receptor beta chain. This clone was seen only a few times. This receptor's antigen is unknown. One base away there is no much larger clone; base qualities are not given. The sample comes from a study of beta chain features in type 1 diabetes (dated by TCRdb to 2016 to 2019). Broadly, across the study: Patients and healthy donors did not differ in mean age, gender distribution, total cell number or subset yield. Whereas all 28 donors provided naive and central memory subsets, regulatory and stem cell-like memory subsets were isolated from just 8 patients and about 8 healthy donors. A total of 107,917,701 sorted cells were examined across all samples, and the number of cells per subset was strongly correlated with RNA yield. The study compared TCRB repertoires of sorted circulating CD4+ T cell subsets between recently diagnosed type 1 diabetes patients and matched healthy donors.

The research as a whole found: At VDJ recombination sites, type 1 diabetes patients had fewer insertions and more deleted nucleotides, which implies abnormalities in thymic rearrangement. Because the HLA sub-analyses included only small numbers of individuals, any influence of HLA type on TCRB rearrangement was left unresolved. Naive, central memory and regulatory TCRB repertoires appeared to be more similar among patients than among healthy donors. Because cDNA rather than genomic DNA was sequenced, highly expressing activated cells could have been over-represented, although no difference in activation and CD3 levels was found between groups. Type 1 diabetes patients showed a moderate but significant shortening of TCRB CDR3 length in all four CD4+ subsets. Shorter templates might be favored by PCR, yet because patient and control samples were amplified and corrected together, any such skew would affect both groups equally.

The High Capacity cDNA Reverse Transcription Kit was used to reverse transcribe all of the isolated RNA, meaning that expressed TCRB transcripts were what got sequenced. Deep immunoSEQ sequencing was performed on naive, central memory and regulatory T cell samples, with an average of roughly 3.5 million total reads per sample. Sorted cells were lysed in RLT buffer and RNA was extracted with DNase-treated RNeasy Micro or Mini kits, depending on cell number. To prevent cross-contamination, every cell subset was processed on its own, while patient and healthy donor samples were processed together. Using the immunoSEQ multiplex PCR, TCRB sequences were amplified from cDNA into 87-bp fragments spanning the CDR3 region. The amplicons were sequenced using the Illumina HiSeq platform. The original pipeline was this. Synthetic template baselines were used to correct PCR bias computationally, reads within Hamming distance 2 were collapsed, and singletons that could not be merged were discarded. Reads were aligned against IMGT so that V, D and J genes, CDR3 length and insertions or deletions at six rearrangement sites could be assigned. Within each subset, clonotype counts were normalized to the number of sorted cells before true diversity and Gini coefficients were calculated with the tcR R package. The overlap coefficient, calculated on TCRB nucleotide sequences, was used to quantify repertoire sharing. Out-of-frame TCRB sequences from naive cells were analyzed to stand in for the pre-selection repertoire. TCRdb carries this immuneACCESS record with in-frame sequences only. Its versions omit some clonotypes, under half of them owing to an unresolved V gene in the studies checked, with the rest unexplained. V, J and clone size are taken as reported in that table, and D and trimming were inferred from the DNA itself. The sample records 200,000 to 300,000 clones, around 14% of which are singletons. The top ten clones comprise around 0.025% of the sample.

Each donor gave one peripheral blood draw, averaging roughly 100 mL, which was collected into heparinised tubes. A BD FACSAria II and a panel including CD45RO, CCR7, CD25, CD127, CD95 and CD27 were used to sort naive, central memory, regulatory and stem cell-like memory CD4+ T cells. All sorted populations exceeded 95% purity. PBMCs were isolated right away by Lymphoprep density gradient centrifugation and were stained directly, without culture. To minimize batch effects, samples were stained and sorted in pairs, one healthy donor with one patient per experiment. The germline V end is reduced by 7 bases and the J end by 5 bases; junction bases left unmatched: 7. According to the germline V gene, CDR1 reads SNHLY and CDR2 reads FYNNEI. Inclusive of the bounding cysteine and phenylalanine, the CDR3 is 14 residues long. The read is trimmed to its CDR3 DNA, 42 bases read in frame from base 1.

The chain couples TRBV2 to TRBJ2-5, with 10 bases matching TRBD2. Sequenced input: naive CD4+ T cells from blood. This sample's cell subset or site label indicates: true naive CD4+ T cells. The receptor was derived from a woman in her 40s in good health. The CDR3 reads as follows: CASKVGTSVETQYF. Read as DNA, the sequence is TGTGCCAGCAAGGTCGGGACTAGCGTTGAGACCCAGTACTTC.